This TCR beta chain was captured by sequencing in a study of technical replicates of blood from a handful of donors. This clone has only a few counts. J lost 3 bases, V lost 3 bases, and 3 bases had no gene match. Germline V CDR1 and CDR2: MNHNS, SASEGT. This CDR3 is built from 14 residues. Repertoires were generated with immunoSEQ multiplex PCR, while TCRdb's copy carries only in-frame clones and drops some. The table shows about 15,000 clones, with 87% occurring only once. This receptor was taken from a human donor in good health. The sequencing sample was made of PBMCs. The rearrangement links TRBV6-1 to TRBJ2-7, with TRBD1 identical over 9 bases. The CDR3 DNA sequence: TGTGCCAGCAGTGACGTGGACAGGGGCTACGAGCAGTACTTC. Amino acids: CASSDVDRGYEQYF.